These 32 T cell receptor beta chains were sequenced from one sample in a study of blood T cell repertoires in COVID-19. Profiled with immunoSEQ multiplex PCR; TCRdb holds only in-frame clones, not every one. The sample contains about 88,000 clones, about 88% of which appear only once. Sequenced input: peripheral blood. The receptors were sampled from a woman older than 75 with acute or convalescent COVID-19.

The chain joins TRBV11-1 to TRBJ2-3, with 9 bases aligning to TRBD1. The V segment lost 3 bases and the J segment 3 bases; nucleotides outside the gene matches: 7. Looked up from germline, CDR1 is SGHAT and CDR2 is FQDESV (reference sequence). This CDR3 has 16 amino acids. The CDR3 loop reads CASSFGQGLVTDTQYF. CDR3 nucleotide sequence: TGTGCCAGCAGCTTTGGACAGGGGTTGGTAACAGATACGCAGTATTTT.

This chain connects TRBV2 to TRBJ1-5; a possible D gene is TRBD1 (6 bases). CDR1 SNHLY and CDR2 FYNNEI come from the germline V gene. The ends were cut back, 8 bases at V and 3 bases at J, with 11 bases in the middle. The CDR3 extends over 13 amino acids. As DNA, the CDR3 is TGTGCCAGCGCAGGGGCCCTCAATCAGCCCCAGCATTTT. This sequence encodes CASAGALNQPQHF.

The chain employs TRBV28 and TRBJ1-2; no clear D. CDR1 and CDR2 (germline): MDHEN, SYDVKM. Trimming cost V 1 base and J 4 bases, with 10 bases left between them. The CDR3 spans 14 residues. CDR3 in amino acids: CASSLSGQFYGYTF. The CDR3 DNA sequence: TGTGCCAGCAGTTTATCTGGGCAGTTCTATGGCTACACCTTC.

The V call is TRBV6-5, the J call TRBJ1-1; a weak D match, TRBD1 (5 bases). The CDR3 has 14 amino acids. The V gene's germline CDR1 is MNHEY and CDR2 SVGAGI. V lost 2 bases to trimming and J lost 1 base, with 8 bases between them. The CDR3 DNA follows: TGTGCCAGCAGTTACGGAGGGGAGAACACTGAAGCTTTCTTT. It is translated as CASSYGGENTEAFF.

V usage is TRBV2 and J usage is TRBJ2-6; the D gene is possibly TRBD1 (5 bases). Trimming shortened V by 3 bases and J by 3 bases, and 9 bases separated the two germline ends. The germline V gene has CDR1 SNHLY and CDR2 FYNNEI. The CDR3 consists of 15 residues. CDR3 DNA: TGTGCCAGCAGTGATCAGGGTAGTGGGGCCAACGTCCTGACTTTC. Amino acid sequence: CASSDQGSGANVLTF.

This chain joins TRBV7-3 and TRBJ2-7; 8 nucleotides agree with TRBD2. Germline CDR1 reads SGHTA; CDR2 reads FQGTGA. V was pared by 3 bases and J by 2 bases, with 6 bases of the junction left unmatched. CDR3 length: 15 amino acids. CDR3 bases: TGTGCCAGCAGCTTCCAAGCGGGGGTCGCCTACGAGCAGTACTTC. Its translation is CASSFQAGVAYEQYF.

CDR3 sequence (DNA): TGTGCCAGCAGTTTAGGGGCAGGGGCAGGGAATCAGCCCCAGCATTTT. This translates into CASSLGAGAGNQPQHF. This chain links TRBV28 with TRBJ1-5; possible D gene TRBD1, 6 bases. Germline V lookup: CDR1 MDHEN, CDR2 SYDVKM. The CDR3 runs 16 residues. V lost 2 bases and J lost 4, with 15 bases in between.

The chain links TRBV2 to TRBJ1-4; D ambiguous. Trimming stripped 7 bases from V and 3 bases from J, with 6 bases between. The CDR3 contains 12 residues. CDR1 is SNHLY, CDR2 FYNNEI, per germline. CDR3 loop: CASNRANEKLFF. The CDR3 DNA is TGTGCCAGCAATCGGGCTAATGAAAAACTGTTTTTT.

This clone was picked up one time. The J gene is TRBJ1-1, the V gene TRBV9, with a weak D call TRBD1 (6 bases). V dropped 0 bases and J dropped 1 base, with 13 bases sitting between them. The CDR3 contains 16 residues. In germline, CDR1 is SGDLS, CDR2 YYNGEE. CDR3 in amino acids: CASSVVPRTANTEAFF. The CDR3, as DNA: TGTGCCAGCAGCGTAGTCCCGCGGACAGCGAACACTGAAGCTTTCTTT.

The rearrangement links TRBV5-1 to TRBJ2-1, with TRBD2 matching 9 bases. This CDR3 comprises 16 residues. V shed 0 bases and J 9 bases; nucleotides not matched to a gene: 10. Germline V gene data show CDR1 as SGHRS and CDR2 as YFSETQ. Here the CDR3 DNA reads TGCGCCAGCAGCTTGGAGGCTAGCGGGACCTCGCTTGAGCAGTTCTTC. Residues: CASSLEASGTSLEQFF.

V gene TRBV6-2 or TRBV6-3 combines with J gene TRBJ2-7; 7 nucleotides line up with TRBD1. The CDR3 runs 12 residues. Germline loops: CDR1 MNHEY, CDR2 SVGEGT. V was clipped by 4 bases and J by 3 bases; unmatched bases: 0. The CDR3 is CASSWTGYEQYF. The CDR3 DNA reads as TGTGCCAGCAGTTGGACAGGCTACGAGCAGTACTTC.

As DNA, the CDR3 is TGTGCCAGCAGTTTTCAATTACTCTATGGCTACACCTTC. Its translation: CASSFQLLYGYTF. The rearrangement uses TRBV12-3 or TRBV12-4 and TRBJ1-2; unclear D gene. The V end lost 3 bases, the J end lost 4 bases, and 9 bases lay between the germline ends. The CDR3 length is 13 residues.

The V and J genes are TRBV4-3 and TRBJ2-5; 9 bases match TRBD2. This CDR3 is 15 amino acids long. Germline V gene lookup returns CDR1 LGHNA and CDR2 YSLEER. V lost 0 bases and J lost 9; bases outside the gene matches: 8. The CDR3 spells CASSQDRNSGRAQYF. CDR3 coding DNA: TGCGCCAGCAGCCAAGATAGGAATAGCGGGAGAGCCCAGTACTTC.

This sequence joins TRBV11-3 and TRBJ2-1; D is possibly TRBD2 (5 bases). The CDR3 extends over 13 amino acids. Between the trimmed V and J ends, which lost 3 bases and 4 bases, there was a span of 7 bases. Germline V CDR1 and CDR2: SGHNT, YENEEA. CDR3 residues: CASSFEGYNEQFF. The CDR3 DNA reads as TGTGCCAGCAGCTTCGAGGGTTACAATGAGCAGTTCTTC.

The chain recombines TRBV27 with TRBJ2-7, with 8 bases fitting TRBD2. Germline CDR1 reads MNHEY; CDR2 reads SMNVEV (reference sequence). The CDR3 is made up of 15 amino acids. V shed 4 bases and J 6 bases; nucleotides not matched to a gene: 11. The chain's CDR3 is CASSSIAGSPPEQYF. CDR3 DNA sequence: TGTGCCAGCAGTTCAATAGCGGGATCCCCACCCGAGCAGTACTTC.

The V call is TRBV6-2 or TRBV6-3, the J call TRBJ1-6; D possibly corresponds to TRBD1 (6 bases). Germline assignment: CDR1 MNHEY and CDR2 SVGEGT. The CDR3 length is 15 residues. The V gene lost 5 bases and the J gene lost 7 bases, with 15 bases spanning the gap. The CDR3 here is CASSPGHLTNSPLHF. CDR3 sequence (DNA): TGTGCCAGCAGTCCGGGACACTTAACCAATTCACCCCTCCACTTT.

This sequence joins TRBV28 and TRBJ1-1; 8 positions match TRBD1. V dropped 4 bases and J dropped 7; count of bases not matched to a gene: 5. CDR3 length: 13 residues. CDR1 and CDR2 (germline): MDHEN, SYDVKM. CDR3 in amino acids: CASSSRGQGEAFF. CDR3 DNA sequence: TGTGCCAGCAGTTCGCGCGGACAGGGTGAAGCTTTCTTT.

This chain links TRBV29-1 with TRBJ1-5; a possible D gene is TRBD1 (6 bases). Germline-derived CDR1 and CDR2 are SQVTM and ANQGSEA. This CDR3 is 14 amino acids long. V was pared by 7 bases and J by 0 bases, with 13 bases between. CDR3 residues: CSAWAGDSNQPQHF. CDR3 in DNA: TGCAGCGCGTGGGCAGGGGATAGCAATCAGCCCCAGCATTTT.

This clone was seen a handful of times. Here the CDR3 DNA reads TGTGCCAGCAGTGTACAGGGGGTGGACTATGGCTACACCTTC. Translated, it gives CASSVQGVDYGYTF. The chain is built from TRBV2 and TRBJ1-2; 8 bases line up with TRBD1. Unmatched junction bases numbered 4, after V lost 4 bases and J lost 3 bases. The germline CDR1 and CDR2 sequences are SNHLY and FYNNEI. CDR3 length: 14 amino acids.

The rearrangement uses TRBV25-1 and TRBJ1-1, with D unresolved. This CDR3 has 12 residues. V dropped 8 bases and J dropped 5 bases, with 12 bases sitting between them. The germline V gene encodes CDR1 MGHDK and CDR2 SYGVNS. CDR3 nucleotide sequence: TGTGCCAGCGGCCCACGATCTACTGAAGCTTTCTTT. Encoded protein: CASGPRSTEAFF.

This clone was seen a single time. V gene TRBV18 combines with J gene TRBJ1-3, with D unclear. The CDR3 runs to 16 residues. CDR1 is KGHSH and CDR2 is LQKENI in the germline V gene. The V gene lost 1 base and the J gene lost 0 bases, with 10 bases spanning the gap. CDR3 bases: TGTGCCAGCTCACCACAGGGTAGCGGCTCTGGAAACACCATATATTTT. Amino acids: CASSPQGSGSGNTIYF.

The V call is TRBV11-2, the J call TRBJ2-5, with a possible D match to TRBD2 (6 bases). CDR1 SGHAT and CDR2 FQNNGV come from the germline V gene. The CDR3 totals 15 residues. The V and J ends lost 5 bases and 4 bases respectively, with 17 bases between them. The CDR3 loop is CASSDSRSSGETQYF. In nucleotides, the CDR3 is TGTGCCAGCAGCGATAGTCGCAGTAGCGGAGAGACCCAGTACTTC.

The V call is TRBV2, the J call TRBJ2-7; the match to TRBD2 covers 13 bases. Germline CDR1 reads SNHLY; CDR2 reads FYNNEI. The V segment lost 6 bases and the J segment 0 bases; nucleotides outside the gene matches: 2. CDR3 length: 15 amino acids. The CDR3 reads CASSWTSGSSYEQYF. Here the CDR3 DNA reads TGTGCCAGCAGCTGGACTAGCGGGAGCTCCTACGAGCAGTACTTC.

This clone came up a few times. Here the CDR3 DNA reads TGTGCCAGCTCACCTGACAGTCCAACTAATGAAAAACTGTTTTTT. Translation: CASSPDSPTNEKLFF. V gene TRBV18 combines with J gene TRBJ1-4, with D maybe TRBD1 (5 bases). V lost 3 bases, J lost 0 bases, and 8 bases lay in between. Germline V lookup: CDR1 KGHSH, CDR2 LQKENI. CDR3 length: 15 residues.

V gene TRBV21-1 combines with J gene TRBJ2-7; the DNA was not compared with TRBD1, the D call given in the table. TRBV21-1 represents a pseudogene. The CDR3 consists of 16 residues. CDR3 sequence reads: CASSAPGGTGPYEQYF. CDR3 nucleotides: TGTGCCAGCAGCGCCCCAGGCGGGACAGGGCCCTACGAGCAGTACTTC.

The rearrangement links TRBV11-3 to TRBJ2-5; 10 bases are a match to TRBD2. The CDR3 contains 16 residues. The trim removed 1 base at V and 1 base at J, leaving 3 bases unmatched. Germline-derived CDR1 and CDR2 are SGHNT and YENEEA. The CDR3 reads CASSLGLAGAQETQYF. CDR3 coding DNA: TGTGCCAGCAGCTTAGGCCTAGCGGGGGCCCAAGAGACCCAGTACTTC.

This clone was observed a single time. The chain has TRBV28 and TRBJ1-3; 7 bases are a match to TRBD1. CDR1 and CDR2 from the germline V gene are MDHEN and SYDVKM. V trimming: 2 bases; J trimming: 0 bases; junction bases outside the gene matches: 7. This CDR3 is built from 17 residues. This CDR3 reads CASSLVGTVISGNTIYF. Written as DNA, the CDR3 is TGTGCCAGCAGTTTAGTGGGGACAGTGATCTCTGGAAACACCATATATTTT.

This clone was observed once. The genes are TRBV5-1 and TRBJ1-3; D perhaps matches TRBD1 (6 bases). V was pared by 3 bases and J by 2 bases, with 6 bases between. There are 13 residues in the CDR3. Per the germline V gene, CDR1 is SGHRS and CDR2 is YFSETQ. CDR3 sequence (DNA): TGCGCCAGCAGCTGGGGGCCTGGAAACACCATATATTTT. It codes for CASSWGPGNTIYF.

The chain employs TRBV6-5 and TRBJ2-3; TRBD2 is a possible D gene (6 bases). The CDR3 totals 13 residues. V lost 8 bases to trimming and J lost 2 bases, with 11 bases between them. The germline gives CDR1 MNHEY, CDR2 SVGAGI. As DNA, the CDR3 is TGTGCCAGCGGGGGACTTGCCACAGATACGCAGTATTTT. Protein sequence: CASGGLATDTQYF.

In its sample, this clone was seen once. The CDR3 DNA reads as TGCGCCAGCAGCCCCACTGAAGGAAACACCATATATTTT. It specifies CASSPTEGNTIYF. The gene calls are TRBV5-1 and TRBJ1-3; D ambiguous. V was trimmed by 4 bases and J by 4 bases, leaving 9 bases between them. The V gene's germline CDR1 is SGHRS and CDR2 YFSETQ. The CDR3 sequence is 13 residues long. The full variable domain, completed using reference TRBV5-1 and TRBJ1-3, is KAGVTQTPRYLIKTRGQQVTLSCSPISGHRSVSWYQQTPGQGLQFLFEYFSETQRNKGNFPGRFSGRQFSNSRSEMNVSTLELGDSALYLCASSPTEGNTIYFGEGSWLTVV.

The V call is TRBV21-1, the J call TRBJ2-7; the table assigns TRBD1, which was not confirmed against the DNA. TRBV21-1 is an annotated pseudogene. This CDR3 comprises 17 residues. The CDR3 nucleotides are TGTGCCAGCAGCCTAAAAGTGGTACAGGGGTATCCCTACGAGCAGTACTTC. Its translation is CASSLKVVQGYPYEQYF.

This chain uses TRBV7-2 with TRBJ2-7; 8 bases align to TRBD1. Germline V gene data show CDR1 as SGHTA and CDR2 as FQGNSA. This CDR3 has 15 residues. The J segment lost 5 bases and the V segment lost 6 bases, leaving 12 bases of the junction unmatched. DNA of the CDR3: TGTGCCAGCAGTCGCAGGACAGGGCGAGAGGACGAGCAGTACTTC. Its translation is CASSRRTGREDEQYF.